These T cell receptor beta chains were read from a single sample in a study of blood T cell repertoires in COVID-19. The data were produced by immunoSEQ multiplex PCR, yet TCRdb's version contains in-frame clones alone and is incomplete. The repertoire has about 90,000 clones, approximately 86% of them found once; the top ten carry roughly 1.7%. The sample taken for sequencing was peripheral blood. These receptors were collected from an elderly man with acute or convalescent COVID-19. The CDR3 runs from the conserved cysteine through the conserved F or W. A D gene is named only where the DNA matches it firmly. Clone size is given for some rows only: seen once, a few or many times, or a class if the clone is expanded.

>-|TRBJ1-2|TRBV7-2|-
TGTGCCAGCAGCCCAGGAAGGAACTATGGCTACACCTTC
CASSPGRNYGYTF
>-|TRBJ1-5|TRBV30|-
TGTGCCTGGAGTTCCTCTGCAGATCAGCCCCAGCATTTT
CAWSSSADQPQHF
>TRBD2|TRBJ2-5|TRBV19|once
TGTGCCAGTTCCCTAGCGGGAGGTAACCAAGAGACCCAGTACTTC
CASSLAGGNQETQYF
>-|TRBJ1-4|TRBV2|-
TGTGCCAGCAGTAGAAGTGAGTTAACTAATGAAAAACTGTTTTTT
CASSRSELTNEKLFF
>-|TRBJ1-5|TRBV6-5|-
TGTGCCAGCAGTTACGGCAGGCATAGCAATCAGCCCCAGCATTTT
CASSYGRHSNQPQHF
>-|TRBJ1-1|TRBV6-2/TRBV6-3|-
TGTGCCAGCAGTTACTCCCCCTTCCTGGACAAAGCTTTCTTT
CASSYSPFLDKAFF
>-|TRBJ2-5|TRBV27|-
TGTGCCAGCAGTGAATATAAAGGGCAGGGAGGAGAGACCCAGTACTTC
CASSEYKGQGGETQYF
>-|TRBJ2-6|TRBV18|-
TGTGCCAGCTCACCAGGAGGGGCTGGGGCCAACGTCCTGACTTTC
CASSPGGAGANVLTF
>TRBD1|TRBJ1-1|TRBV7-2|few
TGTGCCAGCACCCCAGACAGGGGGCTCACTGAAGCTTTCTTT
CASTPDRGLTEAFF
>TRBD1|TRBJ2-2|TRBV6-6|-
TGTGCCAGCAGACGAAGACAGGGGGCCACCTGGAGCGGGGAGCTGTTTTTT
CASRRRQGATWSGELFF
>-|TRBJ2-5|TRBV3-1/TRBV3-2|-
TGTGCCAGCCGCATTCAGGGTATCCAAGAGACCCAGTACTTC
CASRIQGIQETQYF
>-|TRBJ1-1|TRBV18|-
TGTGCCAGCTCACCCCTAGGACAGTGGAACACTGAAGCTTTCTTT
CASSPLGQWNTEAFF
>TRBD2|TRBJ2-7|TRBV6-5|-
TGTGCCAGCAGCGGACTAGCGGGAGTTGGCTACGAGCAGTACTTC
CASSGLAGVGYEQYF
>-|TRBJ2-3|TRBV5-1|-
TGCGCCAGCAGCTCTGGACAGTCTAGCACAGATACGCAGTATTTT
CASSSGQSSTDTQYF
>-|TRBJ2-1|TRBV12-3/TRBV12-4|-
TGTGCCAGCAGTAGCAAGAATGAGCAGTTCTTC
CASSSKNEQFF
>TRBD1|TRBJ1-2|TRBV6-4|-
TGTGCCAGCAGTGTGAATGAGGGGGCGGAGGGCTACACCTTC
CASSVNEGAEGYTF
>TRBD1|TRBJ1-2|TRBV6-5|once
TGTGCCAGCAGTACAGGGGGCTGGTATGACTATGGCTACACCTTC
CASSTGGWYDYGYTF
>-|TRBJ1-2|TRBV18|-
TGTGCCAGCTCACCAACAACTAACTATGGCTACACCTTC
CASSPTTNYGYTF
>-|TRBJ1-6|TRBV10-3|-
TGTGCCATCAGTGAGTCGGGCCAGGCTTATTCACCCCTCCACTTT
CAISESGQAYSPLHF
>-|TRBJ1-5|TRBV27|-
TGTGCCAGCAGTCTTGGGGGGAATCGGGCTCAGCCCCAGCATTTT
CASSLGGNRAQPQHF
>-|TRBJ2-3|TRBV7-3|-
TGTGCCAGCAGCTCGACTAGTGCCAGCACAGATACGCAGTATTTT
CASSSTSASTDTQYF
>TRBD1|TRBJ1-1|TRBV5-6|-
TGTGCCAGCATCCCCGGACAGGGGTTAGGTATTAACACTGAAGCTTTCTTT
CASIPGQGLGINTEAFF
>-|TRBJ1-3|TRBV4-3|-
TGCGCCAGCAGCCAAGATTCGGGTTCTGGAAACACCATATATTTT
CASSQDSGSGNTIYF
>-|TRBJ2-3|TRBV21-1|-
TGTGCCAGCAGCACCCGGGACAGCCACCCCATTTGCACAGATACGCAGTATTTT
CASSTRDSHPICTDTQYF
>-|TRBJ1-1|TRBV5-1|-
TGCGCCAGCAGCATCACAGCTTTGAACACTGAAGCTTTCTTT
CASSITALNTEAFF
>TRBD1|TRBJ1-4|TRBV7-9|-
TGTGCCAGCAGCTTGGGGACAGATAATGAAAAACTGTTTTTT
CASSLGTDNEKLFF
>-|TRBJ2-2|TRBV18|-
TGTGCCAGCTCACCACAACCTGACATAAACACCGGGGAGCTGTTTTTT
CASSPQPDINTGELFF
>-|TRBJ1-3|TRBV6-5|once
TGTGCCAGCAGGAATTCGACATTCTCTGGAAACACCATATATTTT
CASRNSTFSGNTIYF
>TRBD1|TRBJ1-1|TRBV19|-
TGTGCCAGTAGTTCGACAGGGGACACTGAAGCTTTCTTT
CASSSTGDTEAFF
>TRBD2|TRBJ2-3|TRBV7-2|-
TGTGCCACCCAACTAAGCGGGAGGGGTACGCAGTATTTT
CATQLSGRGTQYF
>-|TRBJ1-1|TRBV12-3/TRBV12-4|-
TGTGCCAGCAGTGACCGACAGACCACTGAAGCTTTCTTT
CASSDRQTTEAFF
>-|TRBJ1-1|TRBV19|-
TGTGCCAGTAGTATAGGACCAGGGGACACTGAAGCTTTCTTT
CASSIGPGDTEAFF
>TRBD1|TRBJ1-2|TRBV2|-
TGTGCCAGCAGCGAGCAGACAGGGCGCGGCTACACCTTC
CASSEQTGRGYTF
>-|TRBJ2-2|TRBV4-1|-
TGCGCCAGCAGCCCCGGTGGGAGAGGATCGAACACCGGGGAGCTGTTTTTT
CASSPGGRGSNTGELFF
>TRBD1|TRBJ2-1|TRBV13|-
TGTGCCAGCAGCCCGTCAGACAGGGACCCTTACAATGAGCAGTTCTTC
CASSPSDRDPYNEQFF